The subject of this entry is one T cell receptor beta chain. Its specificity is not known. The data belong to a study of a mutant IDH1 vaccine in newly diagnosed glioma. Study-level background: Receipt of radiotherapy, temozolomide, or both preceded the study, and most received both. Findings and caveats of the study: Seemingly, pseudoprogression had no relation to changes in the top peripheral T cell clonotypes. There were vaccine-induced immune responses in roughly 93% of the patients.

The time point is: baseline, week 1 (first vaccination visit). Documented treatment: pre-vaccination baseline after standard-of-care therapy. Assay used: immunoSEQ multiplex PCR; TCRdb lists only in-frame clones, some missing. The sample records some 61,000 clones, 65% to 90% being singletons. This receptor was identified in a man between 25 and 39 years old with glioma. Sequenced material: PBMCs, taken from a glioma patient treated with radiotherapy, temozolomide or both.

In nucleotides, the CDR3 is TGTGCCAGCAGCTTGAGGCAGTCAGCAGATGGCTACACCTTC. It encodes CASSLRQSADGYTF. The rearrangement links TRBV5-5 to TRBJ1-2; D unclear. The CDR3 covers 14 residues. Germline CDR1 reads SGHKS; CDR2 reads YYEKEE (reference sequence). Between the trimmed V and J ends, which lost 1 base and 6 bases, there was a span of 13 bases.